This T cell receptor beta chain was found in a study of response to subunit inactivated influenza vaccine. This clonotype was observed a handful of times. The germline V gene encodes CDR1 ENHRY and CDR2 SYGVKD. After removal of 2 bases from V and 4 bases from J, the junction contained 4 bases not matched to a gene. The CDR3 has 15 amino acids. TCRdb ran MiXCR on the RT-PCR reads and lists one entry per CDR3 protein. The table records some 520,000 distinct CDR3 sequences, more than 15% of them present only once. The rearrangement joins TRBV10-3 to TRBJ2-1; 8 nucleotides line up with TRBD1. Sequenced here: CD4+ T cells sorted from PBMCs, sampled roughly 24 months after vaccination. This clonotype originated in a man aged 50 to 69 who received an inactivated influenza vaccine. The CDR3 region is CAISEDRQGYNEQFF. For the CDR3, the DNA is TGTGCCATCAGTGAGGATAGACAGGGGTACAATGAGCAGTTCTTC.